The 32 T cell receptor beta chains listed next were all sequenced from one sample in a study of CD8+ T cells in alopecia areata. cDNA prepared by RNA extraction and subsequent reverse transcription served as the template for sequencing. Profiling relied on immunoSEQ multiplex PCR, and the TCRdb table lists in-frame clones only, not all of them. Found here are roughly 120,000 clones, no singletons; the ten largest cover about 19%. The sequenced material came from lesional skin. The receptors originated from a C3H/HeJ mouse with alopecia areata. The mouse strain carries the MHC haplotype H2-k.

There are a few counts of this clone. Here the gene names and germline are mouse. This chain's CDR3 is CASSIRQGINSDYTF. CDR3 bases read: TGTGCCAGCAGTATAAGGCAGGGAATAAACTCC. J is TRBJ1-2 and V is TRBV19; D might be TRBD1 (5 bases). The read ends 4 residues shy of where the CDR3 ends; the end is completed using the germline J gene. The length of the CDR3 is 15 residues. CDR1 and CDR2 from the germline V gene are FNHDT and SITEND (reference sequence). The V end was cut by 1 base, the J end by 1 base, with 11 bases between.

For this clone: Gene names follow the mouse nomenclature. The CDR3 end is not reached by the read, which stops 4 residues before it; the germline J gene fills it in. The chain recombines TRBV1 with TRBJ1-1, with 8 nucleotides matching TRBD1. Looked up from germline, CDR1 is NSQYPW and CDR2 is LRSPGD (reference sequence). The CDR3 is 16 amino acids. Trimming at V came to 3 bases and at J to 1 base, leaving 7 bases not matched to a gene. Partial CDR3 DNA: TGCACCTGCAGTGCCCTCTCCGGGACAGGGAACACA. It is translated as CTCSALSGTGNT. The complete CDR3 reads CTCSALSGTGNTEVFF. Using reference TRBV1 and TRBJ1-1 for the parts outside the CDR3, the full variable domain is VTLLEQNPRWRLVPRGQAVNLRCILKNSQYPWMSWYQQDLQKQLQWLFTLRSPGDKEVKSLPGADYLATRVTDTELRLQVANMSQGRTLYCTCSALSGTGNTEVFFGKGTRLTVV.

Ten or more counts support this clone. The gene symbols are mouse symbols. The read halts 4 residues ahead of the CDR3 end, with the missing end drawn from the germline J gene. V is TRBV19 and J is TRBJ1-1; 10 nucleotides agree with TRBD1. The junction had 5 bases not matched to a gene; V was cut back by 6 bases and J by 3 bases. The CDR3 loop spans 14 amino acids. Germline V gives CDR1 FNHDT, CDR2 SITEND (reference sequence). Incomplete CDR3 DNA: TGTGCCAGCACGACAGGGGGCTCGGACACA. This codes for CASTTGGSDT. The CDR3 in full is CASTTGGSDTEVFF.

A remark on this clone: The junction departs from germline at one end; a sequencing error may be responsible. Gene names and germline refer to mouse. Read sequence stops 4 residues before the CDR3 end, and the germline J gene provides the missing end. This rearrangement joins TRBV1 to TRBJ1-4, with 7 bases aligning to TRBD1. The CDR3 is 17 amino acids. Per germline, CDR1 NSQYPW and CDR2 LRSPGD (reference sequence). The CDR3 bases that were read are TGCCCCTGCAGTGCAGATCGGCAGGGGGTGTCCAACGAA. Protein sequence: CPCSADRQGVSNE. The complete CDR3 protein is CPCSADRQGVSNERLFF. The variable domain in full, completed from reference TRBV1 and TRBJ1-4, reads VTLLEQNPRWRLVPRGQAVNLRCILKNSQYPWMSWYQQDLQKQLQWLFTLRSPGDKEVKSLPGADYLATRVTDTELRLQVANMSQGRTLYCPCSADRQGVSNERLFFGHGTKLSVL.

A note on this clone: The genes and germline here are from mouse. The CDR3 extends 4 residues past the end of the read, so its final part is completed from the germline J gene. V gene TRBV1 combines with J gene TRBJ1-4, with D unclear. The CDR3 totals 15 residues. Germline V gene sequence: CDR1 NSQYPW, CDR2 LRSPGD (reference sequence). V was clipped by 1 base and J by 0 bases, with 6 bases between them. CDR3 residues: CTCSAAQFSNERLFF. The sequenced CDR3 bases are TGCACCTGCAGTGCAGCCCAGTTTTCCAACGAA.

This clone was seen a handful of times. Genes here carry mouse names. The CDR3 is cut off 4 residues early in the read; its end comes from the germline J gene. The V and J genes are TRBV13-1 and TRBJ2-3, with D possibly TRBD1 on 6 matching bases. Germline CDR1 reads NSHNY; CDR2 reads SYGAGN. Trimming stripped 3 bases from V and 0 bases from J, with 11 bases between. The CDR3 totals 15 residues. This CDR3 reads CASSGEQGSAETLYF. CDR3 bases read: TGTGCCAGCAGTGGAGAACAGGGAAGTGCAGAA.

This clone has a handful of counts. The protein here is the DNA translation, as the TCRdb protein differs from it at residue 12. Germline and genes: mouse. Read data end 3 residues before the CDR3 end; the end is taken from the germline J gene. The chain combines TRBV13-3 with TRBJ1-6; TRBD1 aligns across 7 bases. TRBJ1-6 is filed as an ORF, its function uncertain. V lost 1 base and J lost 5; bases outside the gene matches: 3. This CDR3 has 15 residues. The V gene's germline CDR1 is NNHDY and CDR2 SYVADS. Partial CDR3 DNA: TGTGCCAGCAGTGATTTAGGGGGCCATAATTCGCCC. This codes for CASSDLGGHNSP. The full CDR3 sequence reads CASSDLGGHNSPLYF.

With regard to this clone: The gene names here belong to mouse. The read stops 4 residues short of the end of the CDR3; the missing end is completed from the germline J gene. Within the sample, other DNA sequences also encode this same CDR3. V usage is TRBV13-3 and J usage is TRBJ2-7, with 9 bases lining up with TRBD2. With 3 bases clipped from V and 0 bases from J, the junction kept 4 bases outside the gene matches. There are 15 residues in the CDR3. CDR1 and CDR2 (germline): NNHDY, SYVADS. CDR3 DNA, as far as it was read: TGTGCCAGCAGTGGGACTGGGGCCTCCTCCTAT. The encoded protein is CASSGTGASSY. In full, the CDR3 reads CASSGTGASSYEQYF.

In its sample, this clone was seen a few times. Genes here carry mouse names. Here the CDR3 reads CASSRDPASQNTLYF. The DNA read from the CDR3 is TGTGCTAGCAGTAGAGATCCAGCCAGTCAAAAC. The V call is TRBV17, the J call TRBJ2-4; unclear D gene. Read coverage stops 4 residues before the CDR3 terminus; the germline J gene supplies the remainder. This CDR3 is 15 amino acids long. V was trimmed by 0 bases and J by 0 bases, leaving 7 bases between them. Germline CDR1 and CDR2: MNHDT and YYDKIL.

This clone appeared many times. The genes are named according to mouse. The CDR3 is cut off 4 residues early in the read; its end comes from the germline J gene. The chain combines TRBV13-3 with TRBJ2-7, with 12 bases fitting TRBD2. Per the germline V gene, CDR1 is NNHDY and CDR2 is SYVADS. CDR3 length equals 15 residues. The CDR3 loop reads CASSLRDWGAYEQYF. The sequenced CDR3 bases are TGTGCCAGCAGCCTCCGGGACTGGGGGGCTTAT.

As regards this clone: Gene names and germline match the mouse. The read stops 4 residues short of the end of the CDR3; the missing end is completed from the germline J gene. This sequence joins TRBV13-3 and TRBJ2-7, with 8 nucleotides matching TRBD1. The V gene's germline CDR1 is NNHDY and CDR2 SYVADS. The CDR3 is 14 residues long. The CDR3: CASSGDRIPYEQYF. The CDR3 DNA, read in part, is TGTGCCAGCAGTGGGGACAGGATCCCTTAT.

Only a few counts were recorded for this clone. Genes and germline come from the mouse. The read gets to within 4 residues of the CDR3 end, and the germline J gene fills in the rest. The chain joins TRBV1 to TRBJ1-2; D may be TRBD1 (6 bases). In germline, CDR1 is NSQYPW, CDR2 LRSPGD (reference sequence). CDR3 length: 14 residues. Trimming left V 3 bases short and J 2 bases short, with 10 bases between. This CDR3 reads CTCSAPGQNSDYTF. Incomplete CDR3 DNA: TGCACCTGCAGTGCGCCCGGACAGAACTCC.

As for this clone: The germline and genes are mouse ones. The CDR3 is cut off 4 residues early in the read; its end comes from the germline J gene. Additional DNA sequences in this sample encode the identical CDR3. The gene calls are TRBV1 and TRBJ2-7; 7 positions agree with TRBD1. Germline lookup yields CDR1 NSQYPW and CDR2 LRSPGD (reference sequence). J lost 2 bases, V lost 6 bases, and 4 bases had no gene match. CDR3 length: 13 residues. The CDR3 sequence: CTCRRTGAYEQYF. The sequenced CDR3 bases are TGCACCTGCAGGCGGACAGGAGCCTAT.

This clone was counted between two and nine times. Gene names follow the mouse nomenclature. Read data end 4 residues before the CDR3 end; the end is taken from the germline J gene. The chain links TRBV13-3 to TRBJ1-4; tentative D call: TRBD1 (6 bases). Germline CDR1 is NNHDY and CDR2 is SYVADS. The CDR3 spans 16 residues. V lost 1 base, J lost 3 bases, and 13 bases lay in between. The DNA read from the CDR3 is TGTGCCAGCAGTGATTGGGAGGGACATACCAACGAA. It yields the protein CASSDWEGHTNE. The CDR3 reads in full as CASSDWEGHTNERLFF.

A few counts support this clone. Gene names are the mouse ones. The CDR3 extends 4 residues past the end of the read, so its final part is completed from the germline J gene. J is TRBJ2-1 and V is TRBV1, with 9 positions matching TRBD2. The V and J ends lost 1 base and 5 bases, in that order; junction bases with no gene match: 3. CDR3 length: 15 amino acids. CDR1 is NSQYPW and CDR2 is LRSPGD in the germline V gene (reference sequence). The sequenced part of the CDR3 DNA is TGCACCTGCAGTGCAGTGGGGGGGCGGGATGCT. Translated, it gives CTCSAVGGRDA. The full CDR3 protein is CTCSAVGGRDAEQFF.

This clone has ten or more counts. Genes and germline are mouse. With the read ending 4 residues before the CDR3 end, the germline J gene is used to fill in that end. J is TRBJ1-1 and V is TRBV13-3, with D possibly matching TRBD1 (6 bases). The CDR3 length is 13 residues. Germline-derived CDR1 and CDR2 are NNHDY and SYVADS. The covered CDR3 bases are TGTGCCAGCTCCGGGACAAAACCTTCA. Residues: CASSGTKPS. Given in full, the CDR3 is CASSGTKPSEVFF.

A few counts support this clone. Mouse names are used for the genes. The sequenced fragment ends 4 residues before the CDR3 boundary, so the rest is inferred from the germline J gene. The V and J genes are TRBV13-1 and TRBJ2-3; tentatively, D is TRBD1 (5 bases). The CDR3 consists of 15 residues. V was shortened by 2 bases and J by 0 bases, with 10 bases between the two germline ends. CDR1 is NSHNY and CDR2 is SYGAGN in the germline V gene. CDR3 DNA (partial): TGTGCCAGCAGTGAGGACATCCCTAGTGCAGAA. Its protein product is CASSEDIPSAE. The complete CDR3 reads CASSEDIPSAETLYF.

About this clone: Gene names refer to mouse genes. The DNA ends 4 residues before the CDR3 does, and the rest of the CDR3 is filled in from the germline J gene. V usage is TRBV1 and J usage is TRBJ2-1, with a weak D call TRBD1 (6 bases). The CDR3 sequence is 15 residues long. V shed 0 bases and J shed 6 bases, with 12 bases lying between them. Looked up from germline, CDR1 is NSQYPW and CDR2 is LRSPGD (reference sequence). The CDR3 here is CTCSADYRDIAEQFF. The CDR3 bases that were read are TGCACCTGCAGTGCAGATTACAGGGATATTGCT.

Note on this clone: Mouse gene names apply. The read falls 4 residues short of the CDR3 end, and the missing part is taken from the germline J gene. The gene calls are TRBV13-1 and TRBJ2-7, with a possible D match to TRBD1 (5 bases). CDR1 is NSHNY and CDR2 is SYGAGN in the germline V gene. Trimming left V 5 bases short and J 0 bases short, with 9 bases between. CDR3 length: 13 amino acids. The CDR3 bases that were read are TGTGCCAGCAGCCACAGGCCCTCCTAT. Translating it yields CASSHRPSY. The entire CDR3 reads CASSHRPSYEQYF.

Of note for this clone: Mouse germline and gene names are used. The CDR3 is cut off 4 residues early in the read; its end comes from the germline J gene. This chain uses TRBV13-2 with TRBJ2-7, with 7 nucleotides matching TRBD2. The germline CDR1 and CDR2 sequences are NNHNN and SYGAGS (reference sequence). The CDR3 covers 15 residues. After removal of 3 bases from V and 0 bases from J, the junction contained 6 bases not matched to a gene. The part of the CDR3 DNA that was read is TGTGCCAGCGGTGCCCGACTGGGAAGCTCCTAT. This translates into CASGARLGSSY. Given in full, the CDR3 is CASGARLGSSYEQYF.

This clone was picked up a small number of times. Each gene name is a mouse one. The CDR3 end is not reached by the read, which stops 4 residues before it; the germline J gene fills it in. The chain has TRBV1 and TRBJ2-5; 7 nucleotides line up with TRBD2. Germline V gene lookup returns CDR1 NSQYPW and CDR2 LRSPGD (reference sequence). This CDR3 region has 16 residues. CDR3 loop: CTCSAASTGEGDTQYF. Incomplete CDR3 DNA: TGCACCTGCAGTGCGGCCTCCACTGGGGAAGGAGAC.

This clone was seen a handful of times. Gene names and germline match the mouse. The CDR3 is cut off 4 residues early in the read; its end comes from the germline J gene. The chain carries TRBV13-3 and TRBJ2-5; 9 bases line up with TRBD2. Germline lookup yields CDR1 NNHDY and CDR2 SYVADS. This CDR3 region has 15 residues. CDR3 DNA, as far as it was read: TGTGCCAGCAGCCCCTTCCGACTGGGGGAAGAC. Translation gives CASSPFRLGED. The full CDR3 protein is CASSPFRLGEDTQYF.

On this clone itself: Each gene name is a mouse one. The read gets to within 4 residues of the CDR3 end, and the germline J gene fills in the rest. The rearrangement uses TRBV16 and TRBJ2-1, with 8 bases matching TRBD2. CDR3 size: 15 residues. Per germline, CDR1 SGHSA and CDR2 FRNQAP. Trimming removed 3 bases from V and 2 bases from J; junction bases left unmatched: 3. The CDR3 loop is CASSFSLGDYAEQFF. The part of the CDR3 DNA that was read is TGTGCAAGCAGCTTTTCACTGGGGGACTATGCT.

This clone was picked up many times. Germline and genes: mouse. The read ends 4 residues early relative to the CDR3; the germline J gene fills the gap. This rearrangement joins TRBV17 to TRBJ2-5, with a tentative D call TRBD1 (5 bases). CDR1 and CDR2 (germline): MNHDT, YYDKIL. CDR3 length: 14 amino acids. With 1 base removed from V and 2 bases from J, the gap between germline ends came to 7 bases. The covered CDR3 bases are TGTGCTAGCAGTAGAGTCCAGGGCCAAGAC. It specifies CASSRVQGQD. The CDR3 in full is CASSRVQGQDTQYF.

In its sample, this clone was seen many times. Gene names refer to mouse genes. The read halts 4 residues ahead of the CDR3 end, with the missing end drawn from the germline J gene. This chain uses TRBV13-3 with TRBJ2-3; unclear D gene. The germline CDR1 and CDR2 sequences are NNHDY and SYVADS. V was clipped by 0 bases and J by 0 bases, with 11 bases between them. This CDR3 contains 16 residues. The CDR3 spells CASSDDVGRSAETLYF. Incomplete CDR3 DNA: TGTGCCAGCAGTGATGATGTGGGTCGGAGTGCAGAA.

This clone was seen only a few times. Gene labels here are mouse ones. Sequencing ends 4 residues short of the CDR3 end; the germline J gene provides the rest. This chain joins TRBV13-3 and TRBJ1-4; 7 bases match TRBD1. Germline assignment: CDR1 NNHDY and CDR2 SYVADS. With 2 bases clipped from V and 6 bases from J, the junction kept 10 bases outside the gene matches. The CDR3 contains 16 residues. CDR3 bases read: TGTGCCAGCAGTGACCTACAGGGGAGAAGGGACGAA. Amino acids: CASSDLQGRRDE. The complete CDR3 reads CASSDLQGRRDERLFF.

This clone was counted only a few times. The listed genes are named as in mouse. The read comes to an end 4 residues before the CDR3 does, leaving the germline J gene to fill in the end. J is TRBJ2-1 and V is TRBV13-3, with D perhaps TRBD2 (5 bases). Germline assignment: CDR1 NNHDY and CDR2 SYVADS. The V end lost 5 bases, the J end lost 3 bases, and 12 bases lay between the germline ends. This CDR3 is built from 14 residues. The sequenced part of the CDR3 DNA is TGTGCCAGCAGGGCTGGGTCCCCCTATGCT. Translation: CASRAGSPYA. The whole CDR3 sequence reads CASRAGSPYAEQFF.

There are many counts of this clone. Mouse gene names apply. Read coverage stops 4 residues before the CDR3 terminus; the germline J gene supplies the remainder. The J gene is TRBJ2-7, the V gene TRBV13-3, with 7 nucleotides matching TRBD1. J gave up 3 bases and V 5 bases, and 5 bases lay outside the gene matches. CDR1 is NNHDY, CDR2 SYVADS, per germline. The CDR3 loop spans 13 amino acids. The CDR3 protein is CASRHDRDYEQYF. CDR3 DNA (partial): TGTGCCAGCAGGCATGACAGGGACTAT.

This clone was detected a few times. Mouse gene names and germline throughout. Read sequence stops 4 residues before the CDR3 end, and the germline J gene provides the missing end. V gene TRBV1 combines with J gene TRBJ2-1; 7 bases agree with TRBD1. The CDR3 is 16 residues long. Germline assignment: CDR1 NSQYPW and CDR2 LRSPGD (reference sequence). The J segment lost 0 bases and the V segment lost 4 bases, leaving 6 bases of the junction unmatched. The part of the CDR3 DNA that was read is TGCACCTGCAGTGTCACAGGGGTCCTTAACTATGCT. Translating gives CTCSVTGVLNYA. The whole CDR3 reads CTCSVTGVLNYAEQFF.

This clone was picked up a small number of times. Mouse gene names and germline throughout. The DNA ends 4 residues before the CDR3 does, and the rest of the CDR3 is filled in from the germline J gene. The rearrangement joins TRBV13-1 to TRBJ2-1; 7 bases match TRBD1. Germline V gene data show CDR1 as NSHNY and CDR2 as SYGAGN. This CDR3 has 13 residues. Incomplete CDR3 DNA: TGTGCCAGCAGTGATGTACAGGGGGCT. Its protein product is CASSDVQGA. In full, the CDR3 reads CASSDVQGAEQFF.

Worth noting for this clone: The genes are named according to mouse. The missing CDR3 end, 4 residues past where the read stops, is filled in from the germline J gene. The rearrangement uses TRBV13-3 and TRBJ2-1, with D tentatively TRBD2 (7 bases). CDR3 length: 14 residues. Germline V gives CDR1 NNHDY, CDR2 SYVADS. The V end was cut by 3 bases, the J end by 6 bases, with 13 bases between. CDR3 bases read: TGTGCCAGCAGTGGGGGGGCGCAGTTTGCT. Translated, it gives CASSGGAQFA. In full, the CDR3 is CASSGGAQFAEQFF.

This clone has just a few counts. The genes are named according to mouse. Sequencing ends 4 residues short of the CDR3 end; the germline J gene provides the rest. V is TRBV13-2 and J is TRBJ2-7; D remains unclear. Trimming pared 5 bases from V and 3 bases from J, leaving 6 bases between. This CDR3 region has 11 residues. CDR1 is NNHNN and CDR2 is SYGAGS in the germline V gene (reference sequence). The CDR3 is CASGQNYEQYF. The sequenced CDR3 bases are TGTGCCAGCGGCCAGAACTAT.